The 9 T cell receptor beta chains in this list originate from one sample, sequenced in a study of OX40 agonist ivuxolimab in advanced cancers. Libraries were made using the immunoSEQ multiplex PCR assay. Not all clones reach the TCRdb copy of this immuneACCESS table, which keeps in-frame sequences only. Checked studies attribute under half of the gap to unresolved V genes and leave the rest unexplained. The sample table records thousands of clones; about 81% of these occur just once. The ten most abundant clones make up approximately 18% of the sample. The sample was CD4+ or CD8+ T cells sorted from blood, taken in a trial of the OX40 agonist ivuxolimab. Every receptor here comes from an adult with an advanced solid tumor such as melanoma, head and neck, liver or kidney cancer.

The genes are TRBV12-5 and TRBJ1-2, with TRBD1 as a possible D gene (6 bases). The germline V gene encodes CDR1 LGHNT and CDR2 FRNRAP. V lost 1 base and J 6 bases, leaving 15 bases between the germline ends. The CDR3 contains 15 residues. The CDR3 is CASGLDREVEDGYTF. The CDR3 DNA sequence: TGTGCTAGTGGTTTGGACAGGGAGGTAGAGGATGGCTACACCTTC.

The chain recombines TRBV4-1 with TRBJ2-7; weak D call: TRBD1 (7 bases). This CDR3 is 15 amino acids long. Per germline, CDR1 MGHRA and CDR2 YSYEKL. Trimming shortened V by 0 bases and J by 3 bases, and 12 bases separated the two germline ends. As DNA, the CDR3 is TGCGCCAGCAGCCAAGATCGCGGGACAGTCTACGAGCAGTACTTC. It specifies CASSQDRGTVYEQYF.

The chain employs TRBV5-5 and TRBJ1-2; D perhaps matches TRBD1 (6 bases). The CDR3 loop spans 11 amino acids. Trimming pared 7 bases from V and 4 bases from J, leaving 8 bases between. Germline CDR1 and CDR2: SGHKS and YYEKEE (reference sequence). The CDR3, as DNA: TGTGCCAGCTCAGGGGCCTATGGCTACACCTTC. Its protein is CASSGAYGYTF.

This clone has just a few counts. The chain uses TRBV6-1 and TRBJ1-2; TRBD1 matches at 7 bases. V lost 1 base, J lost 4 bases, and 6 bases stayed unmatched. Germline-derived CDR1 and CDR2 are MNHNS and SASEGT. The CDR3 is 15 residues long. DNA for the CDR3: TGTGCCAGCAGTGAAGGACAGGGATATGGCTATGGCTACACCTTC. As protein: CASSEGQGYGYGYTF.

This chain connects TRBV4-1 to TRBJ2-3, with TRBD2 identical over 9 bases. This CDR3 spans 15 amino acids. Germline V gives CDR1 MGHRA, CDR2 YSYEKL. The V and J ends lost 3 bases and 5 bases, in that order; junction bases with no gene match: 6. CDR3 in DNA: TGCGCCAGCAGCCACCCTAGCGGGGTGGAAGATACGCAGTATTTT. It encodes CASSHPSGVEDTQYF.

The rearrangement joins TRBV9 to TRBJ2-7; D might be TRBD2 (6 bases). In germline, CDR1 is SGDLS, CDR2 YYNGEE. The germline V and J ends were trimmed by 4 bases and 0 bases, with 14 bases remaining between them. The CDR3 has 15 amino acids. CDR3 residues: CASSPDLGGSYEQYF. Written as DNA, the CDR3 is TGTGCCAGCAGCCCGGATTTGGGGGGCTCCTACGAGCAGTACTTC. Complete variable domain (other parts from reference TRBV9 and TRBJ2-7): DSGVTQTPKHLITATGQRVTLRCSPRSGDLSVYWYQQSLDQGLQFLIQYYNGEERAKGNILERFSAQQFPDLHSELNLSSLELGDSALYFCASSPDLGGSYEQYFGPGTRLTVT.

The V call is TRBV27, the J call TRBJ2-2, with 8 bases that match TRBD2. J was trimmed by 6 bases and V by 7 bases; bases with no gene match: 4. This CDR3 has 13 amino acids. Looked up from germline, CDR1 is MNHEY and CDR2 is SMNVEV (reference sequence). The CDR3 reads CASNSGGPGELFF. The CDR3 DNA follows: TGTGCCAGCAACAGCGGGGGTCCCGGGGAGCTGTTTTTT.

There are a few counts of this clone. CDR3 sequence (DNA): TGTGCCAGCAGTGAATACGAGGAGCGGTACGAGCAGTACTTC. Its translation is CASSEYEERYEQYF. The chain is built from TRBV2 and TRBJ2-7; a possible D gene is TRBD2 (5 bases). The V end was cut by 2 bases, the J end by 4 bases, with 12 bases between. CDR1 is SNHLY, CDR2 FYNNEI, per germline. The CDR3 is 14 residues long.

The chain carries TRBV30 and TRBJ1-6; 7 nucleotides line up with TRBD1. CDR1 is GTSNPN and CDR2 is SVGIG in the germline V gene (reference sequence). Trimming removed 4 bases from V and 9 bases from J; junction bases left unmatched: 6. This CDR3 has 13 residues. The DNA of the CDR3 is TGTGCCTGGAACGACAGGGAGAGTTCACCCCTCCACTTT. Translated: CAWNDRESSPLHF.